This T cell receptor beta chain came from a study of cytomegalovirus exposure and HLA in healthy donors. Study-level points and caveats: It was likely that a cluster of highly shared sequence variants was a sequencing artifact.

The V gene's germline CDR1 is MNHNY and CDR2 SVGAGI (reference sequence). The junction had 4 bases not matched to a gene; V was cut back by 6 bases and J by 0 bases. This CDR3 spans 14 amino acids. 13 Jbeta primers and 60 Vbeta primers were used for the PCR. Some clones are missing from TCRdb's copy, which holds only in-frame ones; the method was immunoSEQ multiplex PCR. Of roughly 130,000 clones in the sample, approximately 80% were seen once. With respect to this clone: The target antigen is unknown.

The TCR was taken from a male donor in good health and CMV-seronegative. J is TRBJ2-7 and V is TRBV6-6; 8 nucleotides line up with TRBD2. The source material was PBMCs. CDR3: CASSQREGSYEQYF. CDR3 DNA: TGTGCCAGCAGCCAACGGGAGGGCTCCTACGAGCAGTACTTC.